This T cell receptor beta chain stems from a study of T cell repertoires in cytomegalovirus infection. Worth noting for this clonotype: Its antigen is not identified.

CDR3 length: 12 amino acids. CDR1 SGHNT and CDR2 YYREEE come from the germline V gene (reference sequence). V lost 6 bases and J 5 bases, leaving 11 bases between the germline ends. A single record per CDR3 protein comes from TCRdb applying MiXCR to the reads. This table has 750,000 to 900,000 distinct CDR3 sequences, 25% to 30% appearing once. The receptor comes from a human donor in good health (CMV status not recorded). Some clones in this sample may be carry-over from other donors' samples. The rearrangement uses TRBV5-4 and TRBJ1-2; D unclear. The specimen was cultured CD8+ T cells from PBMCs, collected from culture after CMV antigen stimulation. The CDR3 DNA is TGTGCCAGCACCAATCGATCTTATGGCTACACCTTC. Translated: CASTNRSYGYTF.